This T cell receptor beta chain was profiled in a study of blood T cells in healthy people across ages. Study outcomes and limitations: Naive T cell percentage and TCR beta diversity correlated strongly. Older individuals had lower TCR beta diversity per million T cells (the decline was roughly linear). Unsorted PBMC input precluded a conclusive naive versus antigen-experienced comparison.

Primed by a sample-barcoded 5' primer and a J-beta primer mix, a second PCR proceeded for about 7 to 11 cycles. TCRdb itself ran the 5' RACE reads through MiXCR, one entry per CDR3 protein. The sample lists 780,000 or so distinct CDR3 sequences, 53% occurring once. Each sample provided at least 5 micrograms of extracted total RNA. Details on this clonotype: Its cognate antigen is unknown.

The clonotype comes from a man aged 80 or over in good health. The specimen sequenced was blood.

CDR3 nucleotide sequence: TGTGCCACCAGTGATCCCTCGGGACTTAACCCCTACAATGAGCAGTTCTTC. Residues: CATSDPSGLNPYNEQFF. The rearrangement uses TRBV24-1 and TRBJ2-1; D might be TRBD2 (6 bases). The CDR3 is made up of 17 amino acids. Germline values: CDR1 KGHDR, CDR2 SFDVKD. Trimming took off 3 bases at V and 2 bases at J, with 16 bases between the two ends.